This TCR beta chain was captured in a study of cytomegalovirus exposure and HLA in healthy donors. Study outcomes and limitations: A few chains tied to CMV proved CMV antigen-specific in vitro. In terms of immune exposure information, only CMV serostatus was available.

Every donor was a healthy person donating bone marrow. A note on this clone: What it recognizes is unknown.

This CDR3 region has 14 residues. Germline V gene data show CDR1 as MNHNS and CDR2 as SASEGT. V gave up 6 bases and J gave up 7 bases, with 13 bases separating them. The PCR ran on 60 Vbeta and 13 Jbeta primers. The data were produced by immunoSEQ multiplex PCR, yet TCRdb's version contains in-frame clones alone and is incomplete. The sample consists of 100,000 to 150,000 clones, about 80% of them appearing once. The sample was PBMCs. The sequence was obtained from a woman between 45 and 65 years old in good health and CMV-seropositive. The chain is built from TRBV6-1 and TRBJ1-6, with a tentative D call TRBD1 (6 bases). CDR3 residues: CASRRQGNNSPLHF. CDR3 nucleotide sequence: TGTGCCAGCAGGCGGCAGGGGAACAATTCACCCCTCCACTTT.